These 13 T cell receptor beta chains share one sample of origin, sequenced in a study of technical replicates of blood from several donors. Method: immunoSEQ multiplex PCR; TCRdb's copy keeps in-frame clones and lacks some. The repertoire holds about 62,000 clones, with around nine tenths as singletons. Sequenced: PBMCs. Source of these receptors: a human donor in good health. Some clones in this sample may be carry-over from other donors' samples.

The chain combines TRBV7-9 with TRBJ2-3; weak D call: TRBD2 (8 bases). V was clipped by 5 bases and J by 1 base, with 22 bases between them. Germline V gives CDR1 SEHNR, CDR2 FQNEAQ (reference sequence). There are 18 residues in the CDR3. CDR3 DNA: TGTGCCAGCAGCCAAGAGGGGGCGGGGGGCTATGGCACAGATACGCAGTATTTT. Protein: CASSQEGAGGYGTDTQYF. Variable domain in full (rest from reference TRBV7-9 and TRBJ2-3): DTGVSQNPRHKITKRGQNVTFRCDPISEHNRLYWYRQTLGQGPEFLTYFQNEAQLEKSRLLSDRFSAERPKGSFSTLEIQRTEQGDSAMYLCASSQEGAGGYGTDTQYFGPGTRLTVL.

This chain links TRBV27 with TRBJ1-2; D remains ambiguous. From germline, CDR1 is MNHEY and CDR2 SMNVEV (reference sequence). The CDR3 runs 14 residues. V lost 5 bases and J 8 bases, leaving 18 bases between the germline ends. CDR3: CASSPLDGVRGYTF. In nucleotides, the CDR3 is TGTGCCAGCAGTCCCCTAGACGGAGTGAGGGGCTACACCTTC.

The chain links TRBV30 to TRBJ2-1; D is ambiguous. This CDR3 is built from 13 residues. Germline CDR1 reads GTSNPN; CDR2 reads SVGIG (reference sequence). V lost 8 bases and J 0 bases, leaving 11 bases between the germline ends. The CDR3 reads CAIVRSSYNEQFF. CDR3 bases: TGTGCCATAGTGAGGAGCTCCTACAATGAGCAGTTCTTC.

The CDR3 protein is CATSREDSSYEQYF. CDR3 coding DNA: TGTGCCACCAGCAGAGAAGACAGTTCCTACGAGCAGTACTTC. The V call is TRBV15, the J call TRBJ2-7; TRBD1 is a possible D gene (5 bases). Germline loops: CDR1 LNHNV, CDR2 YYDKDF (reference sequence). CDR3 length equals 14 residues. V lost 0 bases, J lost 1 base, and 7 bases lay in between.

The rearrangement uses TRBV7-9 and TRBJ2-7; no clear D gene. The CDR3 consists of 12 residues. The germline V gene has CDR1 SEHNR and CDR2 FQNEAQ (reference sequence). V dropped 5 bases and J dropped 6 bases, with 11 bases sitting between them. The CDR3: CASSDRSSEQYF. The CDR3 nucleotides are TGTGCCAGCAGCGACCGGAGCAGCGAGCAGTACTTC.

This rearrangement joins TRBV9 to TRBJ2-1; D possibly corresponds to TRBD2 (5 bases). V lost 3 bases to trimming and J lost 0 bases, with 13 bases between them. Germline V gene lookup returns CDR1 SGDLS and CDR2 YYNGEE. The CDR3 length is 16 residues. The CDR3 is CASSEEVTSSYNEQFF. The CDR3 DNA reads as TGTGCCAGCAGCGAGGAGGTGACGAGCTCCTACAATGAGCAGTTCTTC.

The chain has TRBV7-3 and TRBJ2-7, with a tentative D call TRBD1 (7 bases). Germline lookup yields CDR1 SGHTA and CDR2 FQGTGA. V shed 0 bases and J shed 5 bases, with 20 bases lying between them. The CDR3 contains 17 residues. This CDR3 is CASSLTEGTALRDEQYF. DNA for the CDR3: TGTGCCAGCAGCTTAACGGAGGGGACAGCCCTCCGCGACGAGCAGTACTTC.

The rearrangement uses TRBV6-5 and TRBJ2-5; possibly TRBD2 for D (6 bases). Germline V gene data show CDR1 as MNHEY and CDR2 as SVGAGI. Trimming took off 5 bases at V and 5 bases at J, with 15 bases between the two ends. The CDR3 totals 14 residues. This chain's CDR3 is CASSGSGGRETQYF. In nucleotides, the CDR3 is TGTGCCAGCAGTGGGAGCGGAGGGCGGGAGACCCAGTACTTC.

With respect to this clone: At one end, the junction sequence differs from germline, possibly due to a read error. The genes are TRBV4-1 and TRBJ2-7; D may be TRBD1 (6 bases). CDR3 length: 14 amino acids. Germline V gene lookup returns CDR1 MGHRA and CDR2 YSYEKL. CDR3: CASSQSKDSPLMGF. In DNA, the CDR3 is TGCGCCAGCAGCCAAAGCAAGGACAGCCCCCTCATGGGCTTC.

The table lists this clone with a few counts. The chain links TRBV2 to TRBJ1-1; D gene unclear. This CDR3 has 12 amino acids. CDR1 is SNHLY, CDR2 FYNNEI, per germline. V lost 3 bases to trimming and J lost 10 bases, with 12 bases between them. CDR3 loop: CASSDTLPRAFF. CDR3 DNA sequence: TGTGCCAGCAGTGATACTCTCCCCCGAGCTTTCTTT.

The CDR3 DNA reads as TGTGCCAGTAGTCCGACGCCGTACAGGACCTACACTGAAGCTTTCTTT. Protein: CASSPTPYRTYTEAFF. The chain couples TRBV19 to TRBJ1-1; a possible D gene is TRBD1 (5 bases). The V gene's germline CDR1 is LNHDA and CDR2 SQIVND (reference sequence). CDR3 length: 16 residues. Trimming left V 5 bases short and J 3 bases short, with 19 bases between.

The chain carries TRBV10-3 and TRBJ1-3; possibly TRBD1 for D (6 bases). V dropped 6 bases and J dropped 4 bases, with 13 bases sitting between them. The CDR3 runs to 14 residues. Germline-derived CDR1 and CDR2 are ENHRY and SYGVKD. As DNA, the CDR3 is TGTGCCATCAGCCCACAGGGTGCGGGAAACACCATATATTTT. Amino acid sequence: CAISPQGAGNTIYF.

In this sample, this clone turned up once. V gene TRBV6-1 combines with J gene TRBJ1-5; D may be TRBD1 (5 bases). Germline CDR1 reads MNHNS; CDR2 reads SASEGT. V lost 4 bases and J 2 bases, leaving 9 bases between the germline ends. The CDR3 loop spans 14 amino acids. CDR3 sequence reads: CASSGGVGNQPQHF. The CDR3 nucleotides are TGTGCCAGCAGTGGGGGGGTTGGCAATCAGCCCCAGCATTTT.